These 26 T cell receptor beta chains share one sample of origin, sequenced in a study of shared clonotypes between healthy human individuals. Clones were read by immunoSEQ multiplex PCR, and TCRdb kept only the in-frame ones, dropping some. The sample has roughly 1,500,000 clones; approximately 98.5% are singletons. The sample was naive CD4+ T cells sorted from blood. Subset of the sample: CD45RA+ positively selected. Receptors were obtained from a man in his thirties or forties in good health.

The CDR3 reads CSVVAVYEQYF. CDR3 nucleotides: TGCAGCGTTGTTGCGGTGTACGAGCAGTACTTC. The J gene is TRBJ2-7, the V gene TRBV29-1, with D unclear. V was trimmed by 4 bases and J by 4 bases, leaving 8 bases between them. The CDR3 consists of 11 residues. The V gene's germline CDR1 is SQVTM and CDR2 ANQGSEA.

V and J are TRBV6-5 and TRBJ2-1, with a tentative D call TRBD1 (6 bases). There are 14 residues in the CDR3. Germline values: CDR1 MNHEY, CDR2 SVGAGI. V dropped 4 bases and J dropped 6 bases, with 13 bases sitting between them. The DNA for the CDR3 is TGTGCCAGCAGTTCGGACAGTCTTGGCAATGAGCAGTTCTTC. As protein: CASSSDSLGNEQFF.

The chain carries TRBV5-1 and TRBJ2-1, with TRBD2 identical over 13 bases. Germline V gene sequence: CDR1 SGHRS, CDR2 YFSETQ. The CDR3 consists of 16 residues. V lost 4 bases and J lost 4; bases outside the gene matches: 5. Here the CDR3 DNA reads TGCGCCAGCAGCGTGGGACTAGCGGGATCTTACAATGAGCAGTTCTTC. The encoded protein is CASSVGLAGSYNEQFF.

This chain connects TRBV19 to TRBJ2-7, with a weak D call TRBD1 (5 bases). Trimming shortened V by 3 bases and J by 0 bases, and 12 bases separated the two germline ends. This CDR3 contains 15 residues. In germline, CDR1 is LNHDA, CDR2 SQIVND (reference sequence). CDR3 protein: CASSIEKGHSYEQYF. For the CDR3, the DNA is TGTGCCAGTAGTATCGAAAAGGGGCACTCCTACGAGCAGTACTTC.

V is TRBV9 and J is TRBJ2-5, with a possible D match to TRBD1 (7 bases). Germline V gene lookup returns CDR1 SGDLS and CDR2 YYNGEE. V lost 4 bases and J lost 2, with 15 bases in between. This CDR3 spans 15 amino acids. The CDR3 reads CASSRRGRGQETQYF. The DNA of the CDR3 is TGTGCCAGCAGCCGGAGGGGGCGCGGACAAGAGACCCAGTACTTC. The variable domain in full, completed from reference TRBV9 and TRBJ2-5, reads DSGVTQTPKHLITATGQRVTLRCSPRSGDLSVYWYQQSLDQGLQFLIQYYNGEERAKGNILERFSAQQFPDLHSELNLSSLELGDSALYFCASSRRGRGQETQYFGPGTRLLVL.

This clone was seen once. Other DNA sequences within the sample encode an identical CDR3. The chain links TRBV9 to TRBJ2-3; unclear D gene. This CDR3 has 12 residues. CDR1 is SGDLS and CDR2 is YYNGEE in the germline V gene. Trimming removed 0 bases from V and 6 bases from J, with 5 bases in between. The CDR3 DNA is TGTGCCAGCAGCGTAGATTATGATACGCAGTATTTT. Protein sequence: CASSVDYDTQYF.

J is TRBJ2-7 and V is TRBV28; possibly TRBD2 for D (5 bases). Germline assignment: CDR1 MDHEN and CDR2 SYDVKM. This CDR3 region has 11 residues. The V gene lost 10 bases and the J gene lost 6 bases, with 13 bases spanning the gap. The CDR3 region has the DNA TGTGCCACCTCCCCCCGGGGCGAGCAGTACTTC. Protein: CATSPRGEQYF.

As regards this clone: The same CDR3 also results from other DNA sequences found in this sample. This rearrangement joins TRBV20-1 to TRBJ2-7; D is undetermined. Germline CDR1 DFQATT, CDR2 SNEGSKA (reference sequence). V was cut by 3 bases and J by 5 bases, with 8 bases left in between. The CDR3 totals 11 residues. The CDR3 DNA is TGCAGTGCTAGGGGCGGACACGAGCAGTACTTC. This codes for CSARGGHEQYF.

V is TRBV19 and J is TRBJ1-5, with D maybe TRBD1 (6 bases). The CDR3 totals 19 residues. Germline CDR1 and CDR2: LNHDA and SQIVND (reference sequence). The germline V and J ends were trimmed by 6 bases and 1 base, with 25 bases remaining between them. CDR3 in DNA: TGTGCCAGTAGCCGGACTAGGGTCGAGGGGGTTAGGAGCAATCAGCCCCAGCATTTT. It translates to CASSRTRVEGVRSNQPQHF.

The chain joins TRBV11-3 to TRBJ2-3; the D gene is possibly TRBD2 (5 bases). This CDR3 has 13 residues. Per germline, CDR1 SGHNT and CDR2 YENEEA. With 5 bases removed from V and 7 bases from J, the gap between germline ends came to 13 bases. CDR3 DNA sequence: TGTGCCAGCAGCATCGGACTGGGGAATACGCAGTATTTT. Translation gives CASSIGLGNTQYF. The full variable domain, its missing parts supplied by reference TRBV11-3 and TRBJ2-3, is EAGVVQSPRYKIIEKKQPVAFWCNPISGHNTLYWYLQNLGQGPELLIRYENEEAVDDSQLPKDRFSAERLKGVDSTLKIQPAELGDSAVYLCASSIGLGNTQYFGPGTRLTVL.

The rearrangement uses TRBV10-3 and TRBJ2-1; 9 bases align to TRBD2. The germline V gene encodes CDR1 ENHRY and CDR2 SYGVKD. The CDR3 has 17 residues. The V and J ends lost 2 bases and 6 bases, in that order; junction bases with no gene match: 11. The CDR3 coding sequence is TGTGCCATCAGTGAGGGCATCGGGCTAGCGGGAATCAATGAGCAGTTCTTC. Residues: CAISEGIGLAGINEQFF.

As DNA, the CDR3 is TGTGCCAGCAGCTTAGCGTTAAGCCCGGGACTAGGGATATACAATGAGCAGTTCTTC. This codes for CASSLALSPGLGIYNEQFF. The chain joins TRBV7-2 to TRBJ2-1; the match to TRBD2 covers 8 bases. The CDR3 is 19 residues long. Per the germline V gene, CDR1 is SGHTA and CDR2 is FQGNSA. V lost 0 bases, J lost 4 bases, and 14 bases stayed unmatched.

This clone appeared a single time. DNA of the CDR3: TGCGCCAGCAGCCCATACGGCCCAGGCTCCTACGAGCAGTACTTC. This codes for CASSPYGPGSYEQYF. The rearrangement links TRBV5-1 to TRBJ2-7; no clear D gene. In germline, CDR1 is SGHRS, CDR2 YFSETQ. This CDR3 region has 15 residues. Between the trimmed V and J ends, which lost 4 bases and 0 bases, there was a span of 14 bases. Drawing the rest from reference TRBV5-1 and TRBJ2-7, the complete variable domain is KAGVTQTPRYLIKTRGQQVTLSCSPISGHRSVSWYQQTPGQGLQFLFEYFSETQRNKGNFPGRFSGRQFSNSRSEMNVSTLELGDSALYLCASSPYGPGSYEQYFGPGTRLTVT.

This clone appeared once. J is TRBJ1-1 and V is TRBV7-9; 7 positions agree with TRBD1. The germline gives CDR1 SEHNR, CDR2 FQNEAQ (reference sequence). The CDR3 is 15 residues long. Germline trimming cut 5 bases from V and 0 bases from J; bases unmatched to any gene: 6. CDR3 sequence reads: CASSPRTGMNTEAFF. The CDR3 nucleotides read TGTGCCAGCAGCCCAAGGACAGGCATGAACACTGAAGCTTTCTTT.

CDR3 nucleotide sequence: TGTGCCAGCTCACCCCTTCCCCAGGGCCTAAAAAACATTCAGTACTTC. This codes for CASSPLPQGLKNIQYF. This sequence joins TRBV18 and TRBJ2-4, with D possibly matching TRBD1 (5 bases). The CDR3 consists of 16 residues. CDR1 is KGHSH, CDR2 LQKENI, per germline. Trimming shortened V by 3 bases and J by 4 bases, and 16 bases separated the two germline ends.

V gene TRBV10-2 combines with J gene TRBJ2-7; 8 bases are shared with TRBD1. Germline V gives CDR1 WSHSY, CDR2 SAAADI. V lost 6 bases to trimming and J lost 5 bases; unmatched junction nucleotides: 15. This CDR3 comprises 16 residues. CDR3 loop: CASRGQDVPPLHEQYF. The CDR3 region has the DNA TGCGCCAGCAGGGGACAGGATGTCCCTCCACTGCACGAGCAGTACTTC.

This chain uses TRBV19 with TRBJ2-5; 11 positions agree with TRBD1. V trimming: 8 bases; J trimming: 4 bases; junction bases outside the gene matches: 6. Germline V gene data show CDR1 as LNHDA and CDR2 as SQIVND (reference sequence). The CDR3 totals 14 residues. The CDR3 reads CASGTGGIVETQYF. CDR3 DNA sequence: TGTGCCAGTGGGACAGGGGGGATTGTAGAGACCCAGTACTTC.

The rearrangement joins TRBV30 to TRBJ2-7; D gene ambiguous. CDR1 is GTSNPN, CDR2 SVGIG, per germline (reference sequence). The CDR3 loop spans 13 amino acids. V dropped 2 bases and J dropped 2 bases, with 10 bases sitting between them. The CDR3 sequence: CAWSSGRPYEQYF. In DNA form, the CDR3 reads TGTGCCTGGAGTTCAGGCAGGCCCTACGAGCAGTACTTC.

The CDR3 sequence: CATSVRTAFNEKLFF. The CDR3 DNA follows: TGTGCCACCAGCGTCCGGACAGCCTTTAATGAAAAACTGTTTTTT. The chain links TRBV15 to TRBJ1-4; perhaps TRBD1 as D (6 bases). The CDR3 length is 15 residues. V was trimmed by 5 bases and J by 4 bases, leaving 14 bases between them. CDR1 is LNHNV, CDR2 YYDKDF, per germline (reference sequence).

CDR3 bases: TGTGCCAGCAGTGAATCGGGACAGCTCAATCAGCCCCAGCATTTT. This translates into CASSESGQLNQPQHF. The chain recombines TRBV25-1 with TRBJ1-5; 7 nucleotides line up with TRBD1. Germline loops: CDR1 MGHDK, CDR2 SYGVNS. Unmatched junction bases numbered 3, after V lost 1 base and J lost 3 bases. CDR3 length: 15 residues.

The chain uses TRBV9 and TRBJ1-6, with D possibly being TRBD1 (6 bases). The germline gives CDR1 SGDLS, CDR2 YYNGEE. Deletions cut 2 bases from V and 5 bases from J, with 8 bases between. The CDR3 runs to 14 residues. CDR3 in DNA: TGTGCCAGCAGCGTCGGACAGAATAATTCACCCCTCCACTTT. Translating gives CASSVGQNNSPLHF.

V and J are TRBV7-6 and TRBJ2-3, with 9 bases aligning to TRBD1. The germline CDR1 and CDR2 sequences are SGHVS and FNYEAQ. This CDR3 is 16 amino acids long. With 3 bases clipped from V and 2 bases from J, the junction kept 6 bases outside the gene matches. The DNA of the CDR3 is TGTGCCAGCAGCTTGGGGACAGGGTCCCTCACAGATACGCAGTATTTT. It encodes CASSLGTGSLTDTQYF.

The chain combines TRBV29-1 with TRBJ1-1; 9 bases fit TRBD1. The CDR3 is made up of 15 amino acids. From germline, CDR1 is SQVTM and CDR2 ANQGSEA. The V and J ends lost 1 base and 3 bases, in that order; junction bases with no gene match: 6. DNA of the CDR3: TGCAGCGTTGAAGGCACACAGGGGGCACACACTGAAGCTTTCTTT. Its translation: CSVEGTQGAHTEAFF.

The CDR3 DNA follows: TGTGCCAGCACCTCGCCGGGCAACTATGGCTACACCTTC. Translation: CASTSPGNYGYTF. The rearrangement uses TRBV6-1 and TRBJ1-2; D remains ambiguous. This CDR3 has 13 amino acids. V gave up 7 bases and J gave up 2 bases, with 11 bases separating them. Germline values: CDR1 MNHNS, CDR2 SASEGT.

This clone came up once. The chain couples TRBV18 to TRBJ2-5; D is ambiguous. Germline V gene lookup returns CDR1 KGHSH and CDR2 LQKENI. Trimming stripped 1 base from V and 3 bases from J, with 15 bases between. The CDR3 is 16 residues long. As DNA, the CDR3 is TGTGCCAGCTCACCACTCCACGCTGGCATAGAAGAGACCCAGTACTTC. It specifies CASSPLHAGIEETQYF.

The rearrangement uses TRBV9 and TRBJ2-7, with 7 nucleotides matching TRBD2. CDR3 length: 15 residues. Germline assignment: CDR1 SGDLS and CDR2 YYNGEE. V dropped 0 bases and J dropped 1; count of bases not matched to a gene: 4. The CDR3 spells CASSVEAGVSYEQYF. DNA for the CDR3: TGTGCCAGCAGCGTAGAGGCGGGGGTGTCCTACGAGCAGTACTTC.